These T cell receptor beta chains were read from a single sample in a study of cytomegalovirus exposure and HLA in healthy donors. Clones were sequenced by immunoSEQ multiplex PCR, and TCRdb holds only the in-frame ones, with some missing. The table includes around 150,000 clones, more than 75% detected once. The material sequenced was PBMCs. Receptors were obtained from a man aged 18 to 30 in good health and CMV-seropositive. CDR3s include the opening cysteine and the closing phenylalanine or tryptophan. A D gene is named only where the DNA matches it firmly. Clone size is shown for a subset of rows, as once, few, many or a class of expanded clone.

CDR3 protein,CDR3 DNA,clone size,J gene,D gene,V gene
CASSFTASGGLADTQYF,TGTGCCAGCAGCTTTACGGCATCAGGGGGACTAGCAGATACGCAGTATTTT,once,TRBJ2-3,.,TRBV7-9
CASIPQGASTEAFF,TGTGCCAGCATCCCACAGGGGGCGTCCACTGAAGCTTTCTTT,.,TRBJ1-1,TRBD1,TRBV27
CASSSRDRGLEQYF,TGTGCCAGCAGCTCCCGGGACAGGGGGCTCGAGCAGTACTTC,.,TRBJ2-7,TRBD1,TRBV9
CSAADVAGGVGTEAFF,TGCAGCGCCGCAGATGTGGCAGGGGGAGTGGGCACTGAAGCTTTCTTT,.,TRBJ1-1,TRBD1,TRBV29-1
CASSKIRRNQPQHF,TGTGCCAGCAGCAAAATCCGCCGGAATCAGCCCCAGCATTTT,.,TRBJ1-5,.,TRBV21-1
CASSSSGGIYNEQFF,TGTGCCAGCAGTTCTAGCGGGGGCATCTACAATGAGCAGTTCTTC,.,TRBJ2-1,TRBD2,TRBV6-5
CAWRVYERTSEAFF,TGTGCCTGGAGGGTTTATGAGAGAACCTCTGAAGCTTTCTTT,.,TRBJ1-1,.,TRBV30
CASSDMENTEAFF,TGTGCCAGCTCAGACATGGAGAACACTGAAGCTTTCTTT,.,TRBJ1-1,.,TRBV18
CASSLGVSAREWETQYF,TGCGCCAGCAGCTTGGGAGTTTCGGCTAGAGAGTGGGAGACCCAGTACTTC,once,TRBJ2-5,.,TRBV5-1
CASSLSEYEQYF,TGTGCCAGCAGCTTATCTGAGTACGAGCAGTACTTC,.,TRBJ2-7,.,TRBV11-3
CASSYSRAGGEKLFF,TGTGCCAGCAGTTACTCGCGGGCCGGCGGAGAAAAACTGTTTTTT,.,TRBJ1-4,.,TRBV6-6
CASSLASGTSSHEQYF,TGCGCCAGCAGCTTGGCCTCCGGGACATCCTCGCACGAGCAGTACTTC,.,TRBJ2-7,.,TRBV5-1